This entry concerns a single T cell receptor beta chain. Germline V gene sequence: CDR1 SNHLY, CDR2 FYNNEI. Deletions cut 5 bases from V and 3 bases from J, with 8 bases between. This CDR3 spans 13 amino acids. Clones were sequenced by immunoSEQ multiplex PCR, and TCRdb holds only the in-frame ones, with some missing. The data show about 36,000 clones, 88% seen once. The source of the sample is a study of T cell changes during pregnancy in multiple sclerosis. This receptor was identified in a female donor with multiple sclerosis, enrolled in a pregnancy study. The chain combines TRBV2 with TRBJ1-5; possibly TRBD1 for D (5 bases). The sample in question was CD4+ T cells from peripheral blood mononuclear cells, obtained in the first trimester of pregnancy. The CDR3 here is CASSWGVNQPQHF. Here the CDR3 DNA reads TGTGCCAGCAGTTGGGGGGTCAATCAGCCCCAGCATTTT.